The 9 T cell receptor beta chains below come from one sample, sequenced in a study of shared clonotypes between healthy human individuals (dated by TCRdb to 2020 to 2022). Library method: the immunoSEQ multiplex PCR assay. TCRdb mirrors the immuneACCESS table, restricted to in-frame sequences. Some clones are absent from its copies; in checked studies, under half trace to an unresolved V gene, and the reason for the others is unknown. Recorded for this sample are some 2,100,000 clones; about 94% of them occurred a single time. The top ten constitute less than 0.15% of the sample. The material sequenced was naive CD4+ T cells sorted from blood. The label giving this sample's cell subset or site can be read as: CD45RA+ positively selected. These receptors were collected from a man younger than 35 in good health.

This clone was seen a single time. This chain connects TRBV6-6 to TRBJ2-2; D not certain. The V gene's germline CDR1 is MNHNY and CDR2 SVGAGI (reference sequence). The CDR3 is 14 residues long. The ends were cut back, 0 bases at V and 4 bases at J, with 6 bases in the middle. The CDR3 here is CASSYSMVTGELFF. The CDR3 region has the DNA TGTGCCAGCAGTTACTCAATGGTCACCGGGGAGCTGTTTTTT.

The chain carries TRBV6-6 and TRBJ2-3; tentatively, D is TRBD2 (6 bases). Germline CDR1 is MNHNY and CDR2 is SVGAGI (reference sequence). V was pared by 7 bases and J by 2 bases, with 16 bases between. The CDR3 sequence is 15 residues long. The chain's CDR3 is CASNYGRGFTDTQYF. For the CDR3, the DNA is TGTGCCAGCAACTACGGCCGGGGGTTCACAGATACGCAGTATTTT.

The chain recombines TRBV7-6 with TRBJ2-2; 7 bases fit TRBD2. Germline lookup yields CDR1 SGHVS and CDR2 FNYEAQ. CDR3 length: 19 amino acids. Germline trimming cut 0 bases from V and 7 bases from J; bases unmatched to any gene: 17. The CDR3 region has the DNA TGTGCCAGCAGCTTAGCCATACTAGCGAACATGCGGAGTAACGGGGAGCTGTTTTTT. This encodes CASSLAILANMRSNGELFF.

The chain is built from TRBV29-1 and TRBJ2-1; 9 bases agree with TRBD1. Per germline, CDR1 SQVTM and CDR2 ANQGSEA. The CDR3 length is 19 residues. V trimming: 6 bases; J trimming: 5 bases; junction bases outside the gene matches: 23. CDR3 sequence (DNA): TGCAGCGTAGAAAAGGGGACAGGGAGGGGGTCGGCTAGGAACAATGAGCAGTTCTTC. Amino acid sequence: CSVEKGTGRGSARNNEQFF.

This chain uses TRBV18 with TRBJ1-6, with 7 positions matching TRBD1. The V and J ends lost 2 bases and 9 bases, in that order; junction bases with no gene match: 4. This CDR3 is built from 14 residues. Germline-derived CDR1 and CDR2 are KGHSH and LQKENI. The CDR3, as DNA: TGTGCCAGCTCACCATTACAGGGGAGTTCACCCCTCCACTTT. Translation gives CASSPLQGSSPLHF. Using reference TRBV18 and TRBJ1-6 for the parts outside the CDR3, the full variable domain is NAGVMQNPRHLVRRRGQEARLRCSPMKGHSHVYWYRQLPEEGLKFMVYLQKENIIDESGMPKERFSAEFPKEGPSILRIQQVVRGDSAAYFCASSPLQGSSPLHFGNGTRLTVT.

This chain connects TRBV9 to TRBJ1-2; 8 nucleotides align to TRBD1. CDR3 length: 18 residues. Germline loops: CDR1 SGDLS, CDR2 YYNGEE. V trimming: 1 base; J trimming: 4 bases; junction bases outside the gene matches: 15. The CDR3 protein is CASSVRWEDRGGGYGYTF. For the CDR3, the DNA is TGTGCCAGCAGCGTAAGATGGGAAGACAGGGGAGGGGGCTATGGCTACACCTTC.

Here the CDR3 reads CAFKPGQLNTGELFF. The CDR3 nucleotides read TGTGCCTTCAAACCGGGACAGCTGAACACCGGGGAGCTGTTTTTT. The chain carries TRBV30 and TRBJ2-2, with 7 bases lining up with TRBD1. CDR3 length: 15 residues. J gave up 1 base and V 7 bases, and 9 bases lay outside the gene matches. Germline V gene lookup returns CDR1 GTSNPN and CDR2 SVGIG (reference sequence).

The chain uses TRBV2 and TRBJ2-1; a weak D match, TRBD2 (6 bases). The CDR3 has 22 amino acids. The germline gives CDR1 SNHLY, CDR2 FYNNEI. The V gene lost 0 bases and the J gene lost 0 bases, with 27 bases spanning the gap. CDR3 in DNA: TGTGCCAGCAGTGAAGCGAGGGCTTCCCGCCGGGACTCCTCTAGCTCCTACAATGAGCAGTTCTTC. Its translation: CASSEARASRRDSSSSYNEQFF. Variable domain in full (rest from reference TRBV2 and TRBJ2-1): EPEVTQTPSHQVTQMGQEVILRCVPISNHLYFYWYRQILGQKVEFLVSFYNNEISEKSEIFDDQFSVERPDGSNFTLKIRSTKLEDSAMYFCASSEARASRRDSSSSYNEQFFGPGTRLTVL.

The V call is TRBV7-2, the J call TRBJ2-7, with a tentative D call TRBD2 (6 bases). This CDR3 spans 14 amino acids. V was shortened by 2 bases and J by 2 bases, with 10 bases between the two germline ends. Per the germline V gene, CDR1 is SGHTA and CDR2 is FQGNSA. The CDR3 DNA sequence: TGTGCCAGCAGCTTAAGTGGGAGGCCCTACGAGCAGTACTTC. This gives the protein CASSLSGRPYEQYF.